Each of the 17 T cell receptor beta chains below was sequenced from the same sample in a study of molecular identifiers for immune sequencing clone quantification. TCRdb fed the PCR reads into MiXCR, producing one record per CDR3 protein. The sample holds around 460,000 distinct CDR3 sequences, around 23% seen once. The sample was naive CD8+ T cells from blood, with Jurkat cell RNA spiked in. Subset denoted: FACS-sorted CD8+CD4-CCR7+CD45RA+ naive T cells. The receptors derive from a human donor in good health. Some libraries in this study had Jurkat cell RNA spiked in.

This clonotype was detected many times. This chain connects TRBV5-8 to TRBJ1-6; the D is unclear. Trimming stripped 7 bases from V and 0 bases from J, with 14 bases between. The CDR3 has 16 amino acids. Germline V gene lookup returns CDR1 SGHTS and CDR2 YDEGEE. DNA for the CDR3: TGTGCCAGCTCAGACCGGGGAAGCTCCTATAATTCACCCCTCCACTTT. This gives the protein CASSDRGSSYNSPLHF.

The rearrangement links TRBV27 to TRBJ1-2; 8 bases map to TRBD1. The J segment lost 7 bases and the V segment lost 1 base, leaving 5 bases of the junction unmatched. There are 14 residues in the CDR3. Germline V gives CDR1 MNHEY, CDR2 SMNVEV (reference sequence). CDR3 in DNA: TGTGCCAGCAGTTTATTCCAGGGGGCTTTTGGCTACACCTTC. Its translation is CASSLFQGAFGYTF.

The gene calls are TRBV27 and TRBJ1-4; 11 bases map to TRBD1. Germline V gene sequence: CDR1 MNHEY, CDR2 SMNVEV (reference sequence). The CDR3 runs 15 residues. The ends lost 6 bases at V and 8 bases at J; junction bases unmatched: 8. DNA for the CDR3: TGTGCCAGCAGGGGACAGGGGGAACCGGGGGAAAAACTGTTTTTT. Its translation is CASRGQGEPGEKLFF.

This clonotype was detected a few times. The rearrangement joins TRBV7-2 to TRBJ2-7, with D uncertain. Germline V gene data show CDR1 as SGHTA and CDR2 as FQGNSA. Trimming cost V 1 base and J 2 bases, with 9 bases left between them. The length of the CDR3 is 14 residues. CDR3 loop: CASSLVWGTYEQYF. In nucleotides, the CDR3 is TGTGCCAGCAGCTTAGTTTGGGGAACCTACGAGCAGTACTTC.

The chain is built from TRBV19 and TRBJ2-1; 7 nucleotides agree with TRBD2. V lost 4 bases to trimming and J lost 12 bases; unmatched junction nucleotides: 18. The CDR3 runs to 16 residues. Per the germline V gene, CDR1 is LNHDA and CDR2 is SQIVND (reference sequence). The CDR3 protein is CASSTEFSGWHFGQFF. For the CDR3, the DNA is TGTGCCAGTAGTACCGAGTTTAGCGGGTGGCATTTCGGGCAGTTCTTC.

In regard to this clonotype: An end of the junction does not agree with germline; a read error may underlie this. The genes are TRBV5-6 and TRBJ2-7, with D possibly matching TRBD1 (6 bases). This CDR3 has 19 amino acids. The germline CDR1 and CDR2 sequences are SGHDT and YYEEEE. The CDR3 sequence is CTSSLDTPRLDSNGDEQYF. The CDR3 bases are TGTACCAGCAGCTTGGATACCCCCCGTCTGGACAGCAACGGGGACGAGCAGTACTTC.

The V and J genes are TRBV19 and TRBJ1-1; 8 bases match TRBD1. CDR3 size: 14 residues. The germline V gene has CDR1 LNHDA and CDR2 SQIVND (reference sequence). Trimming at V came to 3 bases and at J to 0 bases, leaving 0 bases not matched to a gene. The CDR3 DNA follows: TGTGCCAGTAGTATGACAGGGGTGAACACTGAAGCTTTCTTT. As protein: CASSMTGVNTEAFF.

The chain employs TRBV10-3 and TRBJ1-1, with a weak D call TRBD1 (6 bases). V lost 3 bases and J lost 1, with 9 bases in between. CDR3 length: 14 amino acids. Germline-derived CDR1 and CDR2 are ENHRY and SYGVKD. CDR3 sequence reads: CAISDWDKNTEAFF. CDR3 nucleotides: TGTGCCATCAGTGACTGGGACAAGAACACTGAAGCTTTCTTT.

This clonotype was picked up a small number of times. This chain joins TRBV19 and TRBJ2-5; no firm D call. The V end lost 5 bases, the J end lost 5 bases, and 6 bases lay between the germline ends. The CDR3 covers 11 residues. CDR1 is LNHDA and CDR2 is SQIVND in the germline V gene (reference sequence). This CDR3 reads CASSRDETQYF. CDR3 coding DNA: TGTGCCAGTAGTCGAGACGAGACCCAGTACTTC.

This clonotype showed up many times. In nucleotides, the CDR3 is TGCAGCGTTGCTTTGGTCCAGAATGAAAAACTGTTTTTT. Its translation is CSVALVQNEKLFF. The V call is TRBV29-1, the J call TRBJ1-4; D is ambiguous. The CDR3 has 13 amino acids. Trimming pared 4 bases from V and 5 bases from J, leaving 11 bases between. The germline CDR1 and CDR2 sequences are SQVTM and ANQGSEA.

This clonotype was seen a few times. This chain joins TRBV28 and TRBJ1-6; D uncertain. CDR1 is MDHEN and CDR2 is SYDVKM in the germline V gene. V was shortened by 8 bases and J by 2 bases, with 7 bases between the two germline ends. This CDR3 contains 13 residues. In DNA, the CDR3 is TGTGCCAGCGCCCCAGCCTATAATTCACCCCTCCACTTT. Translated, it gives CASAPAYNSPLHF.

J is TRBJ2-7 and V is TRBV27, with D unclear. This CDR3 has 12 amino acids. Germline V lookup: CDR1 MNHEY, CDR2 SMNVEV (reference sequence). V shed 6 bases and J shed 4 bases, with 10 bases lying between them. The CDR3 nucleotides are TGTGCCAGCAGGGGAATCGGGTACGAGCAGTACTTC. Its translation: CASRGIGYEQYF.

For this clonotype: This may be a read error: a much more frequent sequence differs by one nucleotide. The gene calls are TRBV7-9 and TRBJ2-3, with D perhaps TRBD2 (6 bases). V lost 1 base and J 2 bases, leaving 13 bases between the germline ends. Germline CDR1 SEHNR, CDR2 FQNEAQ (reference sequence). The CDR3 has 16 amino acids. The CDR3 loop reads CASSLVGRGFTDTQYF. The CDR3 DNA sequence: TGTGCCAGCAGCTTAGTCGGGAGAGGGTTCACAGATACGCAGTATTTT.

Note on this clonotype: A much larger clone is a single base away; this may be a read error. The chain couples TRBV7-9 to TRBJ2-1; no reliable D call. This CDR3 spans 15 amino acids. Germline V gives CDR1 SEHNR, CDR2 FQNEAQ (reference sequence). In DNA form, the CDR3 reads TGTGCCAGCAGCCGTGGCCCCGGCTCCTACAATGAGCGGTTCTTC. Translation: CASSRGPGSYNERFF.

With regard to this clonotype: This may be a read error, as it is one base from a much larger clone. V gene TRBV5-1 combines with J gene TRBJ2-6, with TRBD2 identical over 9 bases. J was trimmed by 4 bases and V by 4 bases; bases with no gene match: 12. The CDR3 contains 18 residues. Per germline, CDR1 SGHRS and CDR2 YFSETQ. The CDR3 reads CASSTIAGVTAGANVLTF. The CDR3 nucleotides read TGCGCCAGCAGCACGATAGCGGGGGTAACGGCCGGGGCCAACGTCCTGACTTTC.

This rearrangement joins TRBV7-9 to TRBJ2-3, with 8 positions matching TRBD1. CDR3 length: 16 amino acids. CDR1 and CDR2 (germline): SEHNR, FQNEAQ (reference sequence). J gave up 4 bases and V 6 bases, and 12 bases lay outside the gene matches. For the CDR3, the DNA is TGTGCCAGCAGACCACGACAGGGGCCGGACGCAGATACGCAGTATTTT. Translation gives CASRPRQGPDADTQYF.

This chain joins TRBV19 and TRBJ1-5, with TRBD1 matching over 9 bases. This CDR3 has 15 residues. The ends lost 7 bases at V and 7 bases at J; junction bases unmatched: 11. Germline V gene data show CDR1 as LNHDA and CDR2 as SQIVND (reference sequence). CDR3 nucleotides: TGTGCCAGTACCACGGGGGGACAGGGTGGCCAGCCCCAGCATTTT. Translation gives CASTTGGQGGQPQHF.